Sequencing of this T cell receptor (beta chain) was carried out in a study of cytomegalovirus exposure and HLA in healthy donors (TCRdb year 2017). For the study in its entirety: In an earlier analysis of approximately 640 of the donors, 276 Gb of sequence data and 117 million unique TCR beta sequences from about 190 million T cells were reported. Typing coverage differed by locus: A, B, C, DRB1 and DQB1 were typed in roughly 620-640 donors, DQA1 in 522, DPA1 in 606, and DPB1 in about 450. In a later genetic analysis, genome-wide SNP genotypes for about 65% of the 666 donors were used, and that subset was treated as a discovery cohort. Several DR-DQ haplotypes were handled as single units for association and clustering because linkage in the cohort was strong. The study used immunosequencing to profile the T cell repertoires of approximately 640 subjects and linked those repertoires to cytomegalovirus serostatus. Alongside the repertoire data, information on donor age, sex, ethnicity and CMV serostatus was compiled. Roughly 300 gigabases of sequencing data and tens of millions of unique TCR sequences were included in an early release covering roughly 700 HLA-typed donors. A later analysis re-examined previously published TCR beta repertoires from more than 650 donors and added high-resolution HLA genotyping to investigate patterns of TCR occurrence. Every discovery cohort repertoire had been produced on one sequencing platform. Of the approximately 400 genotyped donors, approximately 80% fell in the genetic ancestry cluster associated with self-reported Caucasian donors. On average, over 200,000 unique TCR beta nucleotide sequences were sequenced per donor among about 400 genotyped donors of the cohort, with around 19% of those sequences being non-productive. Rather than using new phenotypic data, the later analysis identified candidate immune exposures from TCR beta sequences and from how often those sequences occurred across donors. The study aimed to test whether signatures of past pathogen exposure could be identified by cataloging public T cell receptors. Class I and class II HLA loci were covered by the typing at four-digit resolution. In addition to the first cohort of 500 to 850 subjects, a separate validation cohort of over 90 different subjects was used. An earlier analysis of around 540 of the donors applied high-throughput TCR beta sequencing to assess whether each TCR beta V gene segment acted as functional or pseudogenic. The study combined high-throughput TCR immunosequencing, statistical association of individual TCRs with disease status, and machine learning to predict cytomegalovirus infection status. General conclusions and limits of the study: Only TCR beta chains were sequenced in this cohort, and the absence of alpha or paired-chain data limited detectable features. A later analysis found that TCR association rates varied across HLA loci, with DRB1 alleles showing the most associated TCRs and HLA-C alleles the fewest. Immune exposure information for the cohort was limited to CMV serostatus. Compared with the 666-donor mean, donors in an Asian-associated ancestry cluster had fewer N-insertions in productive TCRs, according to a later genetic analysis. Correlated functional status among segregating V segments might reflect linkage disequilibrium, but an unknown experimental factor could not be ruled out. While some public TCRs were present in many individuals, most TCR sequences turned up only very rarely across donors. Some IMGT-functional V segments, including TRBV6-2 and TRBV6-3, could not be told apart with the 87-base-pair reads, so those segments were excluded. A further reported finding was that TCR beta sequences accurately predicted the HLA-A and HLA-B alleles for most subjects in the first cohort. A later analysis found that HLA-associated TCR beta chains were more clonally expanded and had lower generation probabilities than equally common non-associated chains. A total of 164 TCR beta chains were listed by the study as associated with cytomegalovirus. Sequencing depth was assumed to be roughly uniform across donors in the presence/absence analyses, though that assumption may not hold. Broadly in line with IMGT annotations, most TCR beta V segments showed up in productive rearrangements about 87% or about 30% of the time in an earlier analysis of around 600 of the donors. In vitro tests confirmed that a few of the cytomegalovirus-associated TCR beta chains recognize cytomegalovirus antigens. HLA typing was unavailable for some donors at each locus, so association tests used only the typed subset. V-gene and J-gene trimming of TCR beta chains was associated with a missense DCLRE1C variant in a later genetic analysis, and the association was replicated in an independent cohort. A later analysis reported that several top co-occurrence clusters appeared linked to parvovirus B19, influenza, CMV and Epstein-Barr virus. Specific HLA alleles were associated with some 15,000 TCR beta sequences at a false discovery rate of 0.05 in a later analysis. Because counts were too low, about 18 rarely observed V segments, including chromosome 9 orphons, were excluded from the earlier analysis of several hundred of the donors. The classifier was reported to diagnose cytomegalovirus status with high specificity and sensitivity in both the original and validation cohorts. The authors suggested that the approach could potentially be generalized to other disease states and immunological phenotypes. Most CMV-associated TCR beta chains appeared to be HLA-restricted in a later analysis, and the HLA associations seemed to be driven largely by CMV exposure. A cluster of highly shared sequence variants was judged likely to be a technical artifact of the sequencing pipeline. Strong co-occurrence of HLA alleles, especially DR and DQ, made assigning TCR associations to individual alleles difficult.

CDR1 and CDR2 are drawn from the germline V gene: SGHDT, YYEEEE. The CDR3 has 17 amino acids, counting the end cysteine and phenylalanine. Only CDR3 DNA remains: 51 bases, in frame from the first base. The trim is 0 bases for V and 2 bases for J, with a gap of 15 bases between the germline ends. Library preparation used the immunoSEQ multiplex PCR assay. For the multiplex PCR, a mixture combining 60 forward primers for TCR Vbeta segments and 13 reverse primers for TCR Jbeta segments was used. The CDR3 region of rearranged TCR beta genes was amplified from genomic DNA by a multiplex PCR assay. Amplified TCR beta libraries were sequenced as 87-base-pair reads on the Illumina HiSeq System. In the paper's pipeline: A later analysis counted tens of millions of unique TCR beta chains across the 666 repertoires, and roughly 10 million of these chains were shared by at least two donors. A nearest-neighbor algorithm error-corrected the raw reads and collapsed the reads into unique sequences, merging closely related sequences to remove PCR and sequencing errors. V, D and J gene segments were assigned by aligning CDR3 sequences to IMGT reference sequences. For a sequence to be retained, at least a six-nucleotide match to both a V gene segment and a J gene segment was required. Rearrangements were classified as productive when the CDR3 lacked stop codons and remained in frame with V and J, and all other rearrangements were classified as non-productive. Following IMGT convention, CDR3 was defined as the stretch from the second conserved V-encoded cysteine up to the conserved J-encoded phenylalanine. The earlier analysis of 500 to 750 of the donors excluded any sequence lacking an unambiguous match to a single V gene segment. An earlier analysis of 450 to 650 of the donors called V segments functional above 56.7% productive rearrangements and segregating when the between-donor standard deviation exceeded 5%. A statistical classification framework was built for diagnosing cytomegalovirus status from the catalog of TCR beta chain sequences. In a later analysis, TCR nucleotide sequences were compared against IMGT/GENE-DB human TR gene sequences so that V and J genes could be assigned. The TCRdist pipeline was used in a later analysis to assign CDR3 sequences and most-parsimonious VDJ recombination scenarios. In a later analysis, each TCR beta chain was defined by its CDR3 amino acid sequence together with its V-gene family, and reads without a unique V-gene family were excluded. A later analysis removed 592 highly shared, low-generation-probability nucleotide sequences to deal with suspected cross-contamination and a sequencing artifact. In a later analysis, a clonal expansion index for each public chain was calculated from normalized within-repertoire ranks of inferred template counts. In a later analysis, generation probabilities were computed using a VDJ recombination model fitted to out-of-frame rearrangements, and the results were checked against IGoR. In a later analysis, TCR-TCR, TCR-HLA and TCR-CMV co-occurrence was scored with hypergeometric tests, and a repertoire-size bias correction was applied to TCR pairs. In a later analysis, false discovery rates were estimated by permuting HLA or CMV assignments 20 times. In a later analysis, co-occurring TCRs were grouped with DBSCAN, and TCRdist sequence similarity was added when clustering was performed within HLA-allele-positive subsets. Co-occurrence clustering excluded repertoires with fewer than 30,000 or more than 120,000 public chains, plus five with anomalous nucleotide sharing. The immuneACCESS repertoire file appears here via TCRdb, limited to in-frame rearrangements. These files lack a portion of the clones; in checked studies, under half of the deficit traces to unresolved V genes, and the cause of the others is not known. V and J calls and clone size are copied from that table; D and trimming were computed from the DNA. This sample has approximately 210,000 clones in its table, and 75% to 85% of those were observed once. The ten largest clonotypes hold 1.5% to 2% of the sample.

In regard to this clone: What antigen it recognizes has not been identified. The record has no base qualities; no much larger clone is one base away.

The cohort comprised fewer than 750 healthy bone marrow donors. At the time of sampling, every cohort member was nominally healthy, though immune exposures that went unrecorded were likely present. The donor tested CMV seronegative and was one of the 352 seronegative cohort members. Each donor provided a peripheral blood sample, and peripheral blood mononuclear cells were used for TCR beta sequencing. Genomic DNA extraction from the blood cell samples was performed with the Qiagen DNeasy Blood Extraction Kit. The sample was PBMCs. The TCR was taken from a woman aged 50 to 65 in good health and CMV-seronegative. This sequence uses TRBV5-6 and TRBJ1-3, with the D gene not clear enough to name. The DNA sequence is given as TGTGCCAGCAGCTTGGGCCCCACGGTTGTAACTGGAAACACCATATATTTT. Translated, it reads CASSLGPTVVTGNTIYF.